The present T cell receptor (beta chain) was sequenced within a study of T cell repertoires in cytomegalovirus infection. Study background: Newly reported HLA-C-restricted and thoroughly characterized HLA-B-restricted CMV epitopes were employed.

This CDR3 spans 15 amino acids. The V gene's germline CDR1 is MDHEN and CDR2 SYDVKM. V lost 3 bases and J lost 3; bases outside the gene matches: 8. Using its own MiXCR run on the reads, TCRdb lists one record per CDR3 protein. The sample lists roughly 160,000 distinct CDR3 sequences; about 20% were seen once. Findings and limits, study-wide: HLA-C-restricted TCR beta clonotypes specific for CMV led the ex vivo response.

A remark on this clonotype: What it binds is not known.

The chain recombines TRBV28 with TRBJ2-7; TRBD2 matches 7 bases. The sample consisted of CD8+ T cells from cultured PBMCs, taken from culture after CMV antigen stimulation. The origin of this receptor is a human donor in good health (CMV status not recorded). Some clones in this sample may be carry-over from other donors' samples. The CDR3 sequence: CASSFQEAGIYEQYF. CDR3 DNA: TGTGCCAGCAGTTTCCAGGAAGCGGGAATCTACGAGCAGTACTTC. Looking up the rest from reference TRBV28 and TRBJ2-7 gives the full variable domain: DVKVTQSSRYLVKRTGEKVFLECVQDMDHENMFWYRQDPGLGLRLIYFSYDVKMKEKGDIPEGYSVSREKKERFSLILESASTNQTSMYLCASSFQEAGIYEQYFGPGTRLTVT.